This T cell receptor beta chain was recovered during a study of shared T cell receptors in the human thymus. Clones were read by immunoSEQ multiplex PCR, and TCRdb kept only the in-frame ones, dropping some. The sample has hundreds of thousands of clones, about 95% seen once; the top ten hold roughly 0.021%. Per the germline V gene, CDR1 is MNHEY and CDR2 is SMNVEV (reference sequence). Trimming removed 4 bases from V and 1 base from J, with 14 bases in between. The length of the CDR3 is 16 residues. Sequencing was carried out using thymocytes. The chain recombines TRBV27 with TRBJ2-1; the D gene is possibly TRBD2 (6 bases). The receptor's source is a human donor. The CDR3 DNA sequence: TGTGCCAGCAGTTCATCCCGGAGGGAGTCCTACAATGAGCAGTTCTTC. Its translation: CASSSSRRESYNEQFF.